Below are 25 T cell receptor beta chains sequenced from a single sample in a study of blood T cell repertoires in COVID-19. This table comes from immunoSEQ multiplex PCR, and its TCRdb copy is limited to in-frame clones, with some not included. The sample includes over 120,000 clones, roughly 82% seen only once; the top ten take roughly 10%. What was sequenced was peripheral blood. The receptors stem from a man aged 55 to 70 with active or convalescent COVID-19.

The chain employs TRBV4-1 and TRBJ2-2, with D tentatively TRBD1 (6 bases). Germline loops: CDR1 MGHRA, CDR2 YSYEKL. This CDR3 region has 15 residues. Trimming stripped 2 bases from V and 6 bases from J, with 13 bases between. This chain's CDR3 is CASSQNPQGPGELFF. DNA for the CDR3: TGCGCCAGCAGCCAAAACCCACAGGGCCCCGGGGAGCTGTTTTTT.

The rearrangement joins TRBV30 to TRBJ1-4; 11 nucleotides match TRBD1. The V gene's germline CDR1 is GTSNPN and CDR2 SVGIG (reference sequence). The CDR3 covers 15 residues. The junction had 4 bases not matched to a gene; V was cut back by 0 bases and J by 7 bases. The CDR3 reads CAWSVRTGGFEKLFF. The CDR3 DNA is TGTGCCTGGAGTGTACGGACAGGGGGCTTTGAAAAACTGTTTTTT. Full variable domain (missing parts from reference TRBV30 and TRBJ1-4): SQTIHQWPATLVQPVGSPLSLECTVEGTSNPNLYWYRQAAGRGLQLLFYSVGIGQISSEVPQNLSASRPQDRQFILSSKKLLLSDSGFYLCAWSVRTGGFEKLFFGSGTQLSVL.

The V gene is TRBV7-2, the J gene TRBJ2-6; TRBD1 agrees at 7 bases. Per germline, CDR1 SGHTA and CDR2 FQGNSA. The CDR3 is 16 amino acids. Germline trimming cut 6 bases from V and 0 bases from J; bases unmatched to any gene: 5. This chain's CDR3 is CASSHDRVSGANVLTF. The CDR3 coding sequence is TGTGCCAGCAGTCACGACAGGGTCTCTGGGGCCAACGTCCTGACTTTC. Together with reference TRBV7-2 and TRBJ2-6, the CDR3 gives the full variable domain: GAGVSQSPSNKVTEKGKDVELRCDPISGHTALYWYRQSLGQGLEFLIYFQGNSAPDKSGLPSDRFSAERTGGSVSTLTIQRTQQEDSAVYLCASSHDRVSGANVLTFGAGSRLTVL.

The V call is TRBV5-1, the J call TRBJ1-2; TRBD1 agrees at 8 bases. V shed 2 bases and J 8 bases; nucleotides not matched to a gene: 11. Germline V gives CDR1 SGHRS, CDR2 YFSETQ. The CDR3 covers 15 residues. CDR3 DNA sequence: TGCGCCAGCAGCTTATTGGACAGGGTTTCTCAGGGCTACACCTTC. Its translation: CASSLLDRVSQGYTF.

The chain is built from TRBV11-3 and TRBJ1-2; weak D call: TRBD1 (5 bases). The germline V and J ends were trimmed by 5 bases and 0 bases, with 10 bases remaining between them. The germline V gene encodes CDR1 SGHNT and CDR2 YENEEA. The CDR3 contains 14 residues. The CDR3 reads CASSPGGTNYGYTF. Here the CDR3 DNA reads TGTGCCAGCAGCCCGGGGGGTACTAACTATGGCTACACCTTC.

This chain joins TRBV5-1 and TRBJ1-6; TRBD1 matches 8 bases. Germline-derived CDR1 and CDR2 are SGHRS and YFSETQ. V dropped 4 bases and J dropped 9; count of bases not matched to a gene: 9. The CDR3 totals 15 residues. The chain's CDR3 is CASSADQGAGSPLHF. The CDR3 DNA follows: TGCGCCAGCAGCGCTGACCAGGGGGCAGGTTCACCCCTCCACTTT.

The rearrangement links TRBV19 to TRBJ1-6; weak D call: TRBD1 (5 bases). V was trimmed by 3 bases and J by 9 bases, leaving 12 bases between them. The germline V gene encodes CDR1 LNHDA and CDR2 SQIVND (reference sequence). The CDR3 loop spans 14 amino acids. DNA for the CDR3: TGTGCCAGTAGTATTGTCTTGGGGCTTTCACCCCTCCACTTT. Its translation is CASSIVLGLSPLHF.

This rearrangement joins TRBV11-2 to TRBJ1-3; D gene uncertain. V lost 1 base and J lost 6, with 13 bases in between. This CDR3 has 15 residues. Germline CDR1 reads SGHAT; CDR2 reads FQNNGV. The chain's CDR3 is CASSLVRARLNTIYF. CDR3 coding DNA: TGTGCCAGCAGCTTAGTCAGAGCGAGGTTAAACACCATATATTTT.

The chain employs TRBV9 and TRBJ2-2, with TRBD2 identical over 9 bases. The CDR3 has 16 residues. V was clipped by 0 bases and J by 5 bases; unmatched bases: 5. Germline V gene data show CDR1 as SGDLS and CDR2 as YYNGEE. The DNA of the CDR3 is TGTGCCAGCAGCGTAGGTCTAGCGGGACGAACCGGGGAGCTGTTTTTT. Protein: CASSVGLAGRTGELFF.

The chain employs TRBV7-2 and TRBJ2-5; D gene unclear. This CDR3 spans 13 amino acids. Germline V gives CDR1 SGHTA, CDR2 FQGNSA. V shed 2 bases and J shed 5 bases, with 9 bases lying between them. CDR3 DNA sequence: TGTGCCAGCAGCTTATACGGAGCGGAGACCCAGTACTTC. Translation: CASSLYGAETQYF.

The CDR3 loop reads CASSPRDKVNTEAFF. As DNA, the CDR3 is TGTGCCAGCAGTCCTAGGGACAAAGTGAACACTGAAGCTTTCTTT. The rearrangement joins TRBV27 to TRBJ1-1; D may be TRBD1 (6 bases). The CDR3 loop spans 15 amino acids. Trimming took 5 bases from V and 0 from J, leaving 13 bases between them. Germline assignment: CDR1 MNHEY and CDR2 SMNVEV (reference sequence).

V gene TRBV7-9 combines with J gene TRBJ1-2, with 9 bases identical to TRBD1. The CDR3 length is 15 residues. The J segment lost 7 bases and the V segment lost 5 bases, leaving 11 bases of the junction unmatched. The germline V gene encodes CDR1 SEHNR and CDR2 FQNEAQ (reference sequence). CDR3 residues: CASSILGDRALGYTF. The CDR3 DNA reads TGTGCCAGCAGCATCCTGGGGGACAGGGCCCTTGGCTACACCTTC.

The chain combines TRBV6-5 with TRBJ1-2, with a tentative D call TRBD1 (5 bases). The CDR3 is 14 amino acids. Germline V gene data show CDR1 as MNHEY and CDR2 as SVGAGI. Trimming cost V 0 bases and J 7 bases, with 12 bases left between them. The CDR3 loop reads CASSYSQGGGGYTF. The CDR3 nucleotides are TGTGCCAGCAGTTACTCGCAGGGAGGCGGTGGCTACACCTTC.

The rearrangement joins TRBV10-2 to TRBJ1-2; D unresolved. CDR1 WSHSY and CDR2 SAAADI come from the germline V gene. The germline V and J ends were trimmed by 7 bases and 8 bases, with 17 bases remaining between them. The CDR3 contains 13 residues. The CDR3 spells CASNRDTLQGYTF. CDR3 bases: TGCGCCAGCAATCGCGACACCCTCCAAGGCTACACCTTC.

This rearrangement joins TRBV29-1 to TRBJ2-5, with D possibly matching TRBD1 (5 bases). Germline values: CDR1 SQVTM, CDR2 ANQGSEA. This CDR3 is 14 amino acids long. V lost 3 bases, J lost 5 bases, and 16 bases lay in between. CDR3 protein: CSVDGLRPGETQYF. CDR3 bases: TGCAGCGTTGATGGGCTTAGGCCAGGGGAGACCCAGTACTTC.

The chain carries TRBV15 and TRBJ1-5; 8 bases are shared with TRBD1. CDR1 and CDR2 from the germline V gene are LNHNV and YYDKDF (reference sequence). CDR3 length: 15 residues. V dropped 3 bases and J dropped 3; count of bases not matched to a gene: 4. The chain's CDR3 is CATSRGQVYNQPQHF. Here the CDR3 DNA reads TGTGCCACCAGCAGGGGACAGGTCTACAATCAGCCCCAGCATTTT. Using reference TRBV15 and TRBJ1-5 for the parts outside the CDR3, the full variable domain is DAMVIQNPRYQVTQFGKPVTLSCSQTLNHNVMYWYQQKSSQAPKLLFHYYDKDFNNEADTPDNFQSRRPNTSFCFLDIRSPGLGDTAMYLCATSRGQVYNQPQHFGDGTRLSIL.

This clone has a handful of counts. This chain uses TRBV10-2 with TRBJ1-5; 7 nucleotides align to TRBD1. This CDR3 has 14 amino acids. Germline assignment: CDR1 WSHSY and CDR2 SAAADI. V shed 8 bases, J shed 3 bases, and the junction held 7 bases outside the gene matches. CDR3 nucleotides: TGCGCCAGCCGAGAAGGACAGGTCAATCAGCCCCAGCATTTT. Translating it yields CASREGQVNQPQHF.

The chain recombines TRBV14 with TRBJ1-2; D remains ambiguous. The CDR3 sequence is 13 residues long. Trimming pared 1 base from V and 2 bases from J, leaving 5 bases between. Germline V CDR1 and CDR2: SGHDN, FVKESK. CDR3 in amino acids: CASSQGLNYGYTF. Written as DNA, the CDR3 is TGTGCCAGCAGCCAAGGGCTGAACTATGGCTACACCTTC.

The chain carries TRBV27 and TRBJ1-1; 7 nucleotides align to TRBD1. The CDR3 loop spans 15 amino acids. Germline V gene lookup returns CDR1 MNHEY and CDR2 SMNVEV (reference sequence). Trimming removed 5 bases from V and 1 base from J; junction bases left unmatched: 7. DNA for the CDR3: TGTGCCAGCAGTCCCGACAGGGTGGGGAACACTGAAGCTTTCTTT. Encoded protein: CASSPDRVGNTEAFF.

This chain links TRBV27 with TRBJ2-3, with no clear D. Germline V gene lookup returns CDR1 MNHEY and CDR2 SMNVEV (reference sequence). V lost 2 bases, J lost 15 bases, and 15 bases lay in between. CDR3 size: 12 residues. The CDR3 loop is CASSLMTPYLYF. The CDR3 DNA is TGTGCCAGCAGTTTAATGACTCCATACCTTTATTTT.

This clone occurred once. This sequence joins TRBV7-2 and TRBJ2-3, with a tentative D call TRBD2 (7 bases). Germline CDR1 reads SGHTA; CDR2 reads FQGNSA. The V and J ends lost 2 bases and 4 bases respectively, with 13 bases between them. The CDR3 runs to 15 residues. The CDR3 DNA sequence: TGTGCCAGCAGCTTAAAGCAGGGGAGGGCAGATACGCAGTATTTT. This encodes CASSLKQGRADTQYF.

The chain is built from TRBV3-1 (or the pseudogene TRBV3-2) and TRBJ1-1; D is unclear. The germline CDR1 and CDR2 sequences are LGHDT and YNNKEL (reference sequence). CDR3 length: 15 amino acids. Trimming shortened V by 1 base and J by 4 bases, and 13 bases separated the two germline ends. The CDR3 DNA is TGTGCCAGCAGCCAAGTCGTTTCGGGTGGCACTGAAGCTTTCTTT. It translates to CASSQVVSGGTEAFF.

The chain recombines TRBV2 with TRBJ2-1; TRBD2 matches at 8 bases. Trimming cost V 6 bases and J 7 bases; bases outside gene matches: 20. Germline CDR1 is SNHLY and CDR2 is FYNNEI. CDR3 length: 18 residues. CDR3 sequence: CASRVKSITGGHLNEQFF. CDR3 in DNA: TGTGCCAGCAGGGTGAAAAGTATCACGGGGGGGCACCTTAATGAGCAGTTCTTC.

In its sample, this clone was seen once. The chain joins TRBV15 to TRBJ1-2, with 11 bases fitting TRBD1. This CDR3 contains 16 residues. Germline CDR1 LNHNV, CDR2 YYDKDF (reference sequence). The ends lost 1 base at V and 7 bases at J; junction bases unmatched: 8. DNA for the CDR3: TGTGCCACCAGCAGAGCCCGGGACAGGGGGATTATTGGCTACACCTTC. Translation: CATSRARDRGIIGYTF.

This clone was seen once. The chain links TRBV19 to TRBJ1-5; D might be TRBD1 (6 bases). Germline CDR1 is LNHDA and CDR2 is SQIVND (reference sequence). The CDR3 extends over 14 amino acids. The germline V and J ends were trimmed by 6 bases and 0 bases, with 9 bases remaining between them. For the CDR3, the DNA is TGTGCCAGTAGGGGGGGGGCTAGCAATCAGCCCCAGCATTTT. It yields the protein CASRGGASNQPQHF.